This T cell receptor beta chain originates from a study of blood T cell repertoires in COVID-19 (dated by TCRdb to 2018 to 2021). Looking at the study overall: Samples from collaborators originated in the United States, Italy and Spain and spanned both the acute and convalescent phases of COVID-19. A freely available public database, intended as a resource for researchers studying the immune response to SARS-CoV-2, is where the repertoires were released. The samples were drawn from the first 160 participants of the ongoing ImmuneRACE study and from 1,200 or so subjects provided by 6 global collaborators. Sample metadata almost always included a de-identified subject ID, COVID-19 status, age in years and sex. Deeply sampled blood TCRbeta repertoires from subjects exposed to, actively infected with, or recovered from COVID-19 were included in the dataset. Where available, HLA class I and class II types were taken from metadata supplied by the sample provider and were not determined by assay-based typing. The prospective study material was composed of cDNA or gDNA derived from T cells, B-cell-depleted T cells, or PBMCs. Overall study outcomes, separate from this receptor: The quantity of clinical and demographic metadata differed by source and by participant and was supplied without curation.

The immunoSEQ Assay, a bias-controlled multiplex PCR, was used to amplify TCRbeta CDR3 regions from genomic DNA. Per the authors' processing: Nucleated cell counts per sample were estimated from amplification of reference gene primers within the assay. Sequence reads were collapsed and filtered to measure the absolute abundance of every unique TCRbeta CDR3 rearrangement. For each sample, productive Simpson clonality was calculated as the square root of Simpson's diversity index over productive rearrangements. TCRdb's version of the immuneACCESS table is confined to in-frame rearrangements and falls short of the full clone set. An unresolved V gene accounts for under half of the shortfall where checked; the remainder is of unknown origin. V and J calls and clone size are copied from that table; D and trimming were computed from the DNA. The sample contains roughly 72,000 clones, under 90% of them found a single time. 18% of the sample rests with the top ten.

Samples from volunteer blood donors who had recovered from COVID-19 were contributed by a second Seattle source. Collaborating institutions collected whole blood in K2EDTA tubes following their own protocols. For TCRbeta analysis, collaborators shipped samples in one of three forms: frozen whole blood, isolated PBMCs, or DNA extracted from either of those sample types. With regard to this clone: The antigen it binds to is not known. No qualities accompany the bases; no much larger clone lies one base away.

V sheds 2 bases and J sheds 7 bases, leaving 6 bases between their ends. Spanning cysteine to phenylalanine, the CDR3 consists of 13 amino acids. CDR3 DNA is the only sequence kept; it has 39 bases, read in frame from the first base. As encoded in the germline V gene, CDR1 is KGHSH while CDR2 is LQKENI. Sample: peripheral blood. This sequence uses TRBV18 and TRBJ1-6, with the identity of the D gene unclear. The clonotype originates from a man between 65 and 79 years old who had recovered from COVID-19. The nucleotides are TGTGCCAGCTCACCAGGGAGGAATTCACCCCTCCACTTT. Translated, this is CASSPGRNSPLHF.